This passage covers 25 T cell receptor beta chains from one sample sequenced in a study of T cells in Graves' hyperthyroidism and ophthalmopathy. TCR beta CDR3 regions were amplified from RNA. First-round RT-PCR of the TCR CDR3 relied on the HTBI primer set. From the multiplex PCR reads, TCRdb called clonotypes with MiXCR, one entry per CDR3 protein. There are fewer than 450,000 distinct CDR3 sequences in the sample; approximately 18% occur only once, and about a third lies in the top ten. What was sequenced was blood. The receptors stem from a woman aged 30 to 39 with Graves' hyperthyroidism that later progressed to Graves' ophthalmopathy.

The V call is TRBV5-1, the J call TRBJ2-7; no firm D call. The CDR3 sequence is 14 residues long. Germline loops: CDR1 SGHRS, CDR2 YFSETQ. V lost 4 bases and J 0 bases, leaving 11 bases between the germline ends. This CDR3 is CASSPGRLSYEQYF. The CDR3 bases are TGCGCCAGCAGCCCCGGAAGACTCTCCTACGAGCAGTACTTC.

This clonotype was seen many times. This chain joins TRBV15 and TRBJ2-7; D unresolved. The CDR3 consists of 14 residues. Germline V gene data show CDR1 as LNHNV and CDR2 as YYDKDF (reference sequence). Trimming left V 5 bases short and J 7 bases short, with 18 bases between. CDR3 in DNA: TGTGCCACCAGCGCTACAGCGTCCCGGCGGGAGCAGTACTTC. It specifies CATSATASRREQYF.

This clonotype has only a few counts. This sequence joins TRBV5-1 and TRBJ2-5, with a weak D call TRBD2 (6 bases). V gave up 2 bases and J gave up 5 bases, with 16 bases separating them. This CDR3 is 15 amino acids long. From germline, CDR1 is SGHRS and CDR2 YFSETQ. In nucleotides, the CDR3 is TGCGCCAGCAGCTTCAAAGACGGGAGAGGGGAGACCCAGTACTTC. It translates to CASSFKDGRGETQYF.

The chain joins TRBV7-2 to TRBJ2-1, with TRBD1 matching 7 bases. The V gene end was trimmed by 5 bases and the J gene end by 8 bases; junction bases not matched to a gene: 15. Germline values: CDR1 SGHTA, CDR2 FQGNSA. The CDR3 contains 16 residues. The CDR3 region has the DNA TGTGCCAGCAGCCTTCTAGGGACAGTTTTTGGCGATGAGCAGTTCTTC. Translated, it gives CASSLLGTVFGDEQFF. The full variable domain, with the rest looked up from reference TRBV7-2 and TRBJ2-1, is GAGVSQSPSNKVTEKGKDVELRCDPISGHTALYWYRQSLGQGLEFLIYFQGNSAPDKSGLPSDRFSAERTGGSVSTLTIQRTQQEDSAVYLCASSLLGTVFGDEQFFGPGTRLTVL.

This rearrangement joins TRBV7-9 to TRBJ2-6; 9 nucleotides agree with TRBD2. This CDR3 contains 17 residues. Germline CDR1 and CDR2: SEHNR and FQNEAQ (reference sequence). The ends lost 5 bases at V and 4 bases at J; junction bases unmatched: 9. As DNA, the CDR3 is TGTGCCAGCAGCCTACCTAGCGGGGTTTTCGGGGCCAACGTCCTGACTTTC. Its translation is CASSLPSGVFGANVLTF.

This clonotype was detected a few times. The chain combines TRBV7-6 with TRBJ2-7; 14 bases agree with TRBD2. With V trimmed by 3 bases and J by 5 bases, 15 bases remained unmatched. The germline gives CDR1 SGHVS, CDR2 FNYEAQ. This CDR3 comprises 19 residues. CDR3: CASSFSPGLAGVGIDEQYF. The CDR3 DNA reads TGTGCCAGCAGCTTCAGCCCGGGACTAGCGGGAGTAGGTATCGACGAGCAGTACTTC.

The table lists this clonotype with many counts. The DNA for the CDR3 is TGTGCCAGCAGAGACAGGGGCTACGAATATCAGCCCCAGCATTTT. This gives the protein CASRDRGYEYQPQHF. This sequence joins TRBV6-2 or TRBV6-3 and TRBJ1-5; 8 bases fit TRBD1. Trimming at V came to 6 bases and at J to 5 bases, leaving 9 bases not matched to a gene. This CDR3 region has 15 residues. Germline V gives CDR1 MNHEY, CDR2 SVGEGT.

This clonotype was recorded a few times. The chain links TRBV12-3 or TRBV12-4 to TRBJ1-4; D perhaps matches TRBD1 (5 bases). V was cut by 5 bases and J by 8 bases, with 15 bases left in between. This CDR3 has 14 amino acids. The CDR3 region is CASSQGARTEKLFF. CDR3 DNA: TGTGCCAGCAGTCAGGGTGCCCGGACCGAAAAACTGTTTTTT.

This clonotype showed up many times. The chain has TRBV2 and TRBJ1-1; tentative D call: TRBD1 (6 bases). Looked up from germline, CDR1 is SNHLY and CDR2 is FYNNEI. V lost 7 bases, J lost 1 base, and 16 bases lay in between. The CDR3 is 15 residues long. The CDR3, as DNA: TGTGCCAGCATCAGGGGCGCAGTTAGGAACACTGAAGCTTTCTTT. It specifies CASIRGAVRNTEAFF.

This clonotype was counted ten times or more. Sequence at one end of the junction differs from germline and may be a read error. This chain uses TRBV4-1 with TRBJ2-7, with 7 bases lining up with TRBD2. The CDR3 has 13 amino acids. Germline assignment: CDR1 MGHRA and CDR2 YSYEKL. In nucleotides, the CDR3 is TGTGCCAGCAGCCAAGAACTAGCGTACGAGCAGTACTTC. This translates into CASSQELAYEQYF.

In its sample, this clonotype was seen many times. The rearrangement links TRBV20-1 to TRBJ2-7, with TRBD1 matching over 9 bases. The CDR3 sequence is 15 residues long. Germline-derived CDR1 and CDR2 are DFQATT and SNEGSKA (reference sequence). Trimming cost V 3 bases and J 4 bases; bases outside gene matches: 10. The CDR3 loop reads CSASLGTGTRYEQYF. The CDR3, as DNA: TGCAGTGCTAGCTTGGGGACAGGGACGAGATACGAGCAGTACTTC.

This clonotype was seen at least ten times. The chain joins TRBV6-5 to TRBJ2-2; no definite D call. The germline V gene encodes CDR1 MNHEY and CDR2 SVGAGI. V shed 0 bases and J shed 3 bases, with 5 bases lying between them. The CDR3 spans 14 residues. The chain's CDR3 is CASSYSLDTGELFF. Written as DNA, the CDR3 is TGTGCCAGCAGTTACTCGTTAGACACCGGGGAGCTGTTTTTT.

This clonotype was counted many times. The gene calls are TRBV12-3 or TRBV12-4 and TRBJ2-1; D may be TRBD1 (6 bases). V was shortened by 7 bases and J by 0 bases, with 13 bases between the two germline ends. CDR3 length: 15 amino acids. The DNA for the CDR3 is TGTGCCAGCACCCAACAGGGTAGCTCCTACAATGAGCAGTTCTTC. Translated: CASTQQGSSYNEQFF.

There are many counts of this clonotype. The V gene is TRBV3-1, the J gene TRBJ1-1; the D gene is possibly TRBD1 (5 bases). CDR3 length equals 13 residues. CDR1 is LGHDT, CDR2 YNNKEL, per germline (reference sequence). Trimming cost V 1 base and J 7 bases, with 10 bases left between them. This chain's CDR3 is CASSQVSGGEAFF. The CDR3 coding sequence is TGTGCCAGCAGCCAAGTTTCGGGGGGTGAAGCTTTCTTT.

This clonotype was picked up many times. A junction boundary mismatches the germline segment, possibly from a read error. The genes are TRBV10-2 and TRBJ1-5, with D hard to call. CDR3 length: 14 amino acids. CDR1 and CDR2 from the germline V gene are WSHSY and SAAADI. CDR3 amino acids: CASSEAGSNQPQHF. DNA for the CDR3: TGCGCCAGCAGTGAGGCAGGTAGCAACCAGCCCCAGCATTTT.

The V call is TRBV19, the J call TRBJ1-1, with TRBD1 as a possible D gene (5 bases). The CDR3 extends over 14 amino acids. The V end was cut by 4 bases, the J end by 3 bases, with 12 bases between. Germline values: CDR1 LNHDA, CDR2 SQIVND (reference sequence). The CDR3 sequence is CASSRGGGHTEAFF. For the CDR3, the DNA is TGTGCCAGTAGTAGGGGGGGGGGACACACTGAAGCTTTCTTT.

This clonotype was found many times. The rearrangement joins TRBV19 to TRBJ2-3, with TRBD2 matching 13 bases. V lost 6 bases, J lost 3 bases, and 6 bases stayed unmatched. The V gene's germline CDR1 is LNHDA and CDR2 SQIVND (reference sequence). The CDR3 is 16 residues long. The CDR3 sequence is CASRPGTSGNTDTQYF. The DNA of the CDR3 is TGTGCCAGTAGACCCGGGACTAGCGGGAATACAGATACGCAGTATTTT.

The rearrangement joins TRBV6-2 or TRBV6-3 to TRBJ1-2, with D possibly TRBD1 on 5 matching bases. The CDR3 totals 13 residues. Trimming left V 5 bases short and J 4 bases short, with 11 bases between. The germline gives CDR1 MNHEY, CDR2 SVGEGT. As DNA, the CDR3 is TGTGCCAGCAGTGCCACAGGAACCTATGGCTACACCTTC. Its translation is CASSATGTYGYTF.

The V call is TRBV30, the J call TRBJ1-5, with a possible D match to TRBD1 (6 bases). The V gene lost 2 bases and the J gene lost 3 bases, with 8 bases spanning the gap. The CDR3 runs to 13 residues. Germline CDR1 GTSNPN, CDR2 SVGIG (reference sequence). In nucleotides, the CDR3 is TGTGCCTGGAGTACAGGGAACAATCAGCCCCAGCATTTT. Protein sequence: CAWSTGNNQPQHF.

This clonotype was detected once. This sequence joins TRBV6-1 and TRBJ2-3; 8 nucleotides line up with TRBD2. The CDR3 length is 15 residues. The J segment lost 6 bases and the V segment lost 4 bases, leaving 9 bases of the junction unmatched. Germline V gene data show CDR1 as MNHNS and CDR2 as SASEGT. As DNA, the CDR3 is TGTGCCAGCAGTGGCAGCGGGAGCCCCAGGGATACGCAGTATTTT. Protein sequence: CASSGSGSPRDTQYF.

The V gene is TRBV3-1, the J gene TRBJ2-1, with 9 bases aligning to TRBD2. The CDR3 extends over 17 amino acids. With V trimmed by 0 bases and J by 0 bases, 3 bases remained unmatched. CDR1 is LGHDT, CDR2 YNNKEL, per germline (reference sequence). The chain's CDR3 is CASSQDISGSSYNEQFF. The CDR3 DNA follows: TGTGCCAGCAGCCAAGATATTAGCGGGAGCTCCTACAATGAGCAGTTCTTC.

The CDR3 sequence is CASSDTGGAETQYF. CDR3 nucleotide sequence: TGTGCCAGCAGTGACACAGGGGGCGCGGAGACCCAGTACTTC. This chain joins TRBV6-4 and TRBJ2-5, with TRBD1 matching 9 bases. The CDR3 extends over 14 amino acids. Per germline, CDR1 MRHNA and CDR2 SNTAGT. The trim removed 2 bases at V and 5 bases at J, leaving 3 bases unmatched.

Concerning this clonotype itself: This may stem from a read error, because a much larger clone lies one nucleotide away. The chain uses TRBV7-9 and TRBJ2-7, with TRBD2 matching 8 bases. CDR1 is SEHNR and CDR2 is FQNEAQ in the germline V gene (reference sequence). The CDR3 contains 14 residues. The CDR3 nucleotides read TGTGCCAGCAGCGGTAGCGGGAACCCCTACGAGCAGAACTTC. Translating it yields CASSGSGNPYEQNF.

This clonotype was seen many times. J is TRBJ1-1 and V is TRBV2; D uncertain. Trimming stripped 3 bases from V and 6 bases from J, with 14 bases between. This CDR3 has 14 residues. Germline V CDR1 and CDR2: SNHLY, FYNNEI. CDR3 in amino acids: CASSEWVVFAEAFF. The CDR3 nucleotides are TGTGCCAGCAGTGAGTGGGTTGTTTTCGCTGAAGCTTTCTTT. The complete variable domain, with remaining parts taken from reference TRBV2 and TRBJ1-1, reads EPEVTQTPSHQVTQMGQEVILRCVPISNHLYFYWYRQILGQKVEFLVSFYNNEISEKSEIFDDQFSVERPDGSNFTLKIRSTKLEDSAMYFCASSEWVVFAEAFFGQGTRLTVV.

This clonotype was counted at least ten times. This chain connects TRBV20-1 to TRBJ2-5; 14 bases fit TRBD2. Germline loops: CDR1 DFQATT, CDR2 SNEGSKA (reference sequence). Trimming took 2 bases from V and 4 from J; bases not matched to a gene: 15. The CDR3 has 19 amino acids. CDR3 sequence reads: CSARSNTGTSGSWRETQYF. The CDR3 coding sequence is TGCAGTGCTAGAAGTAATACTGGGACTAGCGGGAGTTGGCGAGAGACCCAGTACTTC.